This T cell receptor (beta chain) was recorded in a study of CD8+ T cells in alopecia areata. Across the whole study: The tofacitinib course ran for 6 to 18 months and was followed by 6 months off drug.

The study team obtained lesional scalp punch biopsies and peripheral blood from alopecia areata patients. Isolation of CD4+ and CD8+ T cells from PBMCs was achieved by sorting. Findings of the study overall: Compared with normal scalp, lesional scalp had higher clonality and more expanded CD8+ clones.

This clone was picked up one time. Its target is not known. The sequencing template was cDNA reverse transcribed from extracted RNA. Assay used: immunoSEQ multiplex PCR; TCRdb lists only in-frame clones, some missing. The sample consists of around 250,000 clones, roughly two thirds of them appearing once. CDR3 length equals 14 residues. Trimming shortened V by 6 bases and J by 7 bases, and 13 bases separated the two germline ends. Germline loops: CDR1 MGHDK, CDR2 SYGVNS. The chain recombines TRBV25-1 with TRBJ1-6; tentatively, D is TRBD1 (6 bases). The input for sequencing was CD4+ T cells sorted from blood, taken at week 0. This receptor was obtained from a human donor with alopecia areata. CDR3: CASRGAGANSPLHF. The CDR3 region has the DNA TGTGCCAGCAGAGGAGCAGGGGCGAATTCACCCCTCCACTTT. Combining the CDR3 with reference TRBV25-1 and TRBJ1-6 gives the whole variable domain EADIYQTPRYLVIGTGKKITLECSQTMGHDKMYWYQQDPGMELHLIHYSYGVNSTEKGDLSSESTVSRIRTEHFPLTLESARPSHTSQYLCASRGAGANSPLHFGNGTRLTVT.